This TCR beta chain was recorded in a study of shared clonotypes between healthy human individuals. Study details: There were three CD4 naive, three CD4 memory, two CD8 naive and one CD8 memory plates per donor.

General study results and limits: Rarefaction curves obtained for sorted subsets showed sequencing incomplete despite large depth.

To note about this clone: Its antigen is still unknown.

Here immunoSEQ multiplex PCR was the method, and the copy in TCRdb shows in-frame clones only, minus some. The table shows 1.4 million to 1.5 million clones, with over 95% occurring only once. Only Caucasian adults living in Nashville, Tennessee made up the donor group. Germline assignment: CDR1 MNHEY and CDR2 SMNVEV (reference sequence). The CDR3 spans 15 residues. V dropped 2 bases and J dropped 6; count of bases not matched to a gene: 6. Input material: naive CD4+ T cells sorted from blood. The subset: CD45RA+ positively selected. This clonotype was obtained from a man between 25 and 39 years old in good health. V and J are TRBV27 and TRBJ2-3; 9 positions agree with TRBD2. In DNA, the CDR3 is TGTGCCAGCAGTTTACTGGCGGGAGGGACTGATACGCAGTATTTT. Translated, it gives CASSLLAGGTDTQYF.